The 16 T cell receptor beta chains in this list originate from one sample, sequenced in a study of CD8+ T cells in alopecia areata. Described treatment: oral pan-JAK inhibitor, 5-10 mg twice daily. cDNA serving as the sequencing template came from extracted, reverse transcribed RNA. Libraries were prepared by immunoSEQ multiplex PCR; TCRdb keeps only in-frame clonotypes and omits some of them. The sample comprises about 190,000 clones, 50% to 60% of which are singletons, and 0.65% to 0.7% rests with the top ten. The sequences come from CD4+ T cells sorted from blood, collected at week 4, from a patient treated with tofacitinib. These receptors all stem from a human donor with alopecia areata.

The rearrangement uses TRBV2 and TRBJ1-5; 9 nucleotides agree with TRBD1. With V trimmed by 6 bases and J by 7 bases, 4 bases remained unmatched. CDR1 is SNHLY, CDR2 FYNNEI, per germline. The CDR3 has 13 amino acids. CDR3 nucleotides: TGTGCCAGCAGCGGGACAGGGTTCCAGCCCCAGCATTTT. Residues: CASSGTGFQPQHF.

Worth noting for this clone: It is unclear where the CDR3 begins or ends on the DNA, so no DNA is shown, and the CDR3 is as TCRdb lists it. J is TRBJ2-1 and V is TRBV29-1; the D call of TRBD1 is as the table states it, not checked on the DNA. CDR1 SQVTM and CDR2 ANQGSEA come from the germline V gene. Ends included, the CDR3 has 11 residues. The CDR3 loop reads CSVGTGTAILF.

This chain links TRBV18 with TRBJ2-7, with D maybe TRBD2 (6 bases). The CDR3 extends over 12 amino acids. Germline V gene lookup returns CDR1 KGHSH and CDR2 LQKENI. Trimming took 4 bases from V and 2 from J, leaving 6 bases between them. CDR3 sequence: CASSRGAYEQYF. DNA of the CDR3: TGTGCCAGCTCACGGGGGGCCTACGAGCAGTACTTC.

The chain combines TRBV28 with TRBJ1-2, with a weak D call TRBD1 (5 bases). This CDR3 is built from 13 residues. Germline CDR1 reads MDHEN; CDR2 reads SYDVKM. The V end lost 3 bases, the J end lost 4 bases, and 9 bases lay between the germline ends. The CDR3 sequence: CASSFRAGYGYTF. The CDR3 DNA reads TGTGCCAGCAGTTTCAGGGCTGGCTATGGCTACACCTTC.

This clone has only one observation. This likely comes from a read error, as the CDR3 has no conserved phenylalanine or tryptophan at its end. Because the CDR3's place on the DNA is in doubt, the DNA is left out and the CDR3 is given as listed by TCRdb. This chain joins TRBV23-1 and TRBJ1-4. TRBV23-1 is recorded as an ORF, its role being uncertain. The CDR3 length is 11 residues, termini included. Here the CDR3 reads CASSQSPPAPS.

This clone was seen a handful of times. The V and J genes are TRBV30 and TRBJ2-7, with D possibly being TRBD2 (5 bases). Trimming removed 0 bases at V and 2 bases at J, with 11 bases between. The CDR3 covers 14 residues. Germline V CDR1 and CDR2: GTSNPN, SVGIG (reference sequence). The CDR3 region is CAWSVSAAAYEQYF. The CDR3 coding sequence is TGTGCCTGGAGTGTATCAGCGGCAGCCTACGAGCAGTACTTC.

The chain uses TRBV29-1 and TRBJ1-2; D remains unclear. CDR1 SQVTM and CDR2 ANQGSEA come from the germline V gene. This CDR3 spans 15 amino acids. The V end was cut by 1 base, the J end by 2 bases, with 14 bases between. The CDR3 spells CSVEGLATGNYGYTF. CDR3 coding DNA: TGCAGCGTTGAAGGTCTAGCTACCGGCAACTATGGCTACACCTTC.

The sample holds a few counts of this clone. The chain recombines TRBV7-3 with TRBJ2-5; TRBD1 or TRBD2 may be the D gene (7 bases each). The CDR3 is 15 residues long. Germline CDR1 is SGHTA and CDR2 is FQGTGA. V was trimmed by 5 bases and J by 5 bases, leaving 18 bases between them. The CDR3 DNA reads as TGTGCCAGCAGCCTGATCAGGGGGGGTGGCGAGACCCAGTACTTC. Amino acids: CASSLIRGGGETQYF.

The chain has TRBV30 and TRBJ2-3; D is ambiguous. The CDR3 covers 12 residues. The V gene's germline CDR1 is GTSNPN and CDR2 SVGIG (reference sequence). The V gene lost 2 bases and the J gene lost 4 bases, with 7 bases spanning the gap. CDR3 in amino acids: CAWSRSPDTQYF. CDR3 bases: TGTGCCTGGAGTAGGTCTCCAGATACGCAGTATTTT.

The CDR3 protein is CASRRQNGYTF. CDR3 nucleotides: TGTGCCAGCAGGAGACAGAATGGCTACACCTTC. The J gene is TRBJ1-2, the V gene TRBV27; a weak D match, TRBD1 (5 bases). CDR3 length: 11 amino acids. The V gene lost 6 bases and the J gene lost 6 bases, with 8 bases spanning the gap. CDR1 is MNHEY and CDR2 is SMNVEV in the germline V gene (reference sequence).

The J gene is TRBJ2-5, the V gene TRBV10-3; D perhaps matches TRBD2 (5 bases). V was pared by 3 bases and J by 2 bases, with 10 bases between. CDR1 and CDR2 (germline): ENHRY, SYGVKD. CDR3 size: 14 residues. This chain's CDR3 is CAISERGSQETQYF. The DNA of the CDR3 is TGTGCCATCAGTGAAAGAGGGAGTCAAGAGACCCAGTACTTC.

Written as DNA, the CDR3 is TGTGCCTCAAACCCCAGAAGGGACTACGAGCAGTACTTC. It encodes CASNPRRDYEQYF. This chain links TRBV30 with TRBJ2-7, with unresolved D. Trimming took 7 bases from V and 3 from J, leaving 16 bases between them. CDR3 length equals 13 residues. The germline V gene has CDR1 GTSNPN and CDR2 SVGIG (reference sequence).

The chain is built from TRBV2 and TRBJ2-7; D gene uncertain. The CDR3 runs to 11 residues. Germline assignment: CDR1 SNHLY and CDR2 FYNNEI. V was trimmed by 6 bases and J by 3 bases, leaving 6 bases between them. CDR3 nucleotide sequence: TGTGCCAGCAGGCAGAGCTACGAGCAGTACTTC. Residues: CASRQSYEQYF.

V gene TRBV29-1 combines with J gene TRBJ2-1; 7 bases agree with TRBD1. This CDR3 contains 15 residues. Germline V lookup: CDR1 SQVTM, CDR2 ANQGSEA. Trimming removed 8 bases from V and 2 bases from J; junction bases left unmatched: 12. The CDR3: CSLIKGTVTYNEQFF. The CDR3 DNA is TGCAGCCTTATAAAGGGGACAGTCACCTACAATGAGCAGTTCTTC.

This clone was seen more than once but under ten times. The V and J genes are TRBV6-5 and TRBJ1-1; no clear D. The CDR3 length is 13 residues. Deletions cut 5 bases from V and 4 bases from J, with 11 bases between. Germline V lookup: CDR1 MNHEY, CDR2 SVGAGI. The CDR3 DNA follows: TGTGCCAGCAGTCGAGGGAGTTCCACTGAAGCTTTCTTT. It codes for CASSRGSSTEAFF.

The chain couples TRBV27 to TRBJ1-2, with a weak D call TRBD1 (5 bases). The length of the CDR3 is 12 residues. V lost 3 bases, J lost 7 bases, and 9 bases lay in between. The germline V gene has CDR1 MNHEY and CDR2 SMNVEV (reference sequence). The CDR3 coding sequence is TGTGCCAGCAGTTTCAGGGATGGTGGCTACACCTTC. Its protein is CASSFRDGGYTF.